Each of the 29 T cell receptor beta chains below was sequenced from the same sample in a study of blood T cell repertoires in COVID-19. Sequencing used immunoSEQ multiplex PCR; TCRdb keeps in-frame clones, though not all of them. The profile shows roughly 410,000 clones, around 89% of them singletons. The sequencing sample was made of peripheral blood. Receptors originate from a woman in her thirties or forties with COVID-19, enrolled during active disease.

This CDR3 is CASSPHGTVGGELFF. CDR3 nucleotides: TGTGCCAGCAGTCCTCACGGGACAGTGGGCGGGGAGCTGTTTTTT. The chain is built from TRBV28 and TRBJ2-2; 7 positions agree with TRBD1. J was trimmed by 7 bases and V by 5 bases; bases with no gene match: 10. The germline V gene has CDR1 MDHEN and CDR2 SYDVKM. CDR3 length: 15 residues.

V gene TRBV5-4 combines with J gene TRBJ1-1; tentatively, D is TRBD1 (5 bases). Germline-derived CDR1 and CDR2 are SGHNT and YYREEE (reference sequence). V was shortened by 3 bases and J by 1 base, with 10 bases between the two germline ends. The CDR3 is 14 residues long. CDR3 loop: CASSSAGGNTEAFF. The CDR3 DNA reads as TGTGCCAGCAGCTCGGCCGGGGGGAACACTGAAGCTTTCTTT.

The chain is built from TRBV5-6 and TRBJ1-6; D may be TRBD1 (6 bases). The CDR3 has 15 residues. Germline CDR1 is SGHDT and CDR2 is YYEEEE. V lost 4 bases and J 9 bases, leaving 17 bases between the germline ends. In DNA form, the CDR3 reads TGTGCCAGCAGCCCTAACACAGGGAGTAGTTCACCCCTCCACTTT. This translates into CASSPNTGSSSPLHF.

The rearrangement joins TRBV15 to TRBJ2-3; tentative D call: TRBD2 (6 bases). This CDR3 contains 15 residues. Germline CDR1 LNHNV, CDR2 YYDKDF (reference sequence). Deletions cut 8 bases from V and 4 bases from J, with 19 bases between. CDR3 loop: CATAGTGSIADTQYF. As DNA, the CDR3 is TGTGCCACCGCCGGGACCGGGAGTATAGCAGATACGCAGTATTTT.

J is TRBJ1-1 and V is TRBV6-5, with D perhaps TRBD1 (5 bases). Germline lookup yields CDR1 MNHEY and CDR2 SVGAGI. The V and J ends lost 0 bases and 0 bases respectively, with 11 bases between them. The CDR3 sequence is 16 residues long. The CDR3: CASSYSPGTMNTEAFF. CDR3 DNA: TGTGCCAGCAGTTACTCCCCGGGGACTATGAACACTGAAGCTTTCTTT.

This chain's CDR3 is CAITTGTDTQYF. The CDR3 region has the DNA TGTGCCATCACGACAGGGACAGATACGCAGTATTTT. This rearrangement joins TRBV12-3 or TRBV12-4 to TRBJ2-3; 7 nucleotides agree with TRBD1. With 10 bases clipped from V and 3 bases from J, the junction kept 4 bases outside the gene matches. This CDR3 is built from 12 residues.

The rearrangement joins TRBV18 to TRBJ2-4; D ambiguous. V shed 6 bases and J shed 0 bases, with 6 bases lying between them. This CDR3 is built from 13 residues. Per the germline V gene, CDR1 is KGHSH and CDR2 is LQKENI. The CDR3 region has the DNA TGTGCCAGCTCCGAGATAGCCAAAAACATTCAGTACTTC. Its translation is CASSEIAKNIQYF.

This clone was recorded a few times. CDR3: CASGLVLGGWDGYTF. CDR3 DNA sequence: TGTGCTAGTGGTTTGGTTTTAGGGGGTTGGGATGGCTACACCTTC. The chain couples TRBV12-5 to TRBJ1-2; D perhaps matches TRBD1 (6 bases). The ends were cut back, 0 bases at V and 6 bases at J, with 14 bases in the middle. Germline lookup yields CDR1 LGHNT and CDR2 FRNRAP. The CDR3 runs to 15 residues.

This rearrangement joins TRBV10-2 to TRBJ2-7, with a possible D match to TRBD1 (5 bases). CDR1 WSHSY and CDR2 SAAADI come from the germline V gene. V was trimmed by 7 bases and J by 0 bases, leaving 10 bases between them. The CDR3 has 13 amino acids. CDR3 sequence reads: CASMRTFSYEQYF. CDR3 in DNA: TGCGCCAGCATGCGGACATTCTCCTACGAGCAGTACTTC.

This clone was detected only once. The CDR3 DNA is TGCGCCAGCAGACTAGACTACGGGAATGAGCAGTTCTTC. As protein: CASRLDYGNEQFF. The rearrangement joins TRBV5-1 to TRBJ2-1; D is possibly TRBD2 (5 bases). V was clipped by 5 bases and J by 7 bases, with 13 bases between them. CDR1 is SGHRS, CDR2 YFSETQ, per germline. CDR3 length: 13 amino acids. Based on the CDR3 plus reference TRBV5-1 and TRBJ2-1, the full variable domain is KAGVTQTPRYLIKTRGQQVTLSCSPISGHRSVSWYQQTPGQGLQFLFEYFSETQRNKGNFPGRFSGRQFSNSRSEMNVSTLELGDSALYLCASRLDYGNEQFFGPGTRLTVL.

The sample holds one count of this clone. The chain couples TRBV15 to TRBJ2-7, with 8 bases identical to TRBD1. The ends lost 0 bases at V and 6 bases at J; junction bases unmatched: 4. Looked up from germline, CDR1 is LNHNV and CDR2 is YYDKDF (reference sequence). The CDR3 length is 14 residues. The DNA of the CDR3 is TGTGCCACCAGCAGAGACAGGGGGCGTGTCGAGCAGTACTTC. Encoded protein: CATSRDRGRVEQYF.

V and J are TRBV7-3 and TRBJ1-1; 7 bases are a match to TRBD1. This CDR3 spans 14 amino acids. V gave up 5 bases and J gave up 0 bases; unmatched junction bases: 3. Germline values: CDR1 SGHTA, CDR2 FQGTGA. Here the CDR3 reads CASSRGQVNTEAFF. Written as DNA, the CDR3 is TGTGCCAGCAGCAGGGGGCAGGTGAACACTGAAGCTTTCTTT. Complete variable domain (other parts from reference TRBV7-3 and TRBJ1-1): GAGVSQTPSNKVTEKGKYVELRCDPISGHTALYWYRQSLGQGPEFLIYFQGTGAADDSGLPNDRFFAVRPEGSVSTLKIQRTERGDSAVYLCASSRGQVNTEAFFGQGTRLTVV.

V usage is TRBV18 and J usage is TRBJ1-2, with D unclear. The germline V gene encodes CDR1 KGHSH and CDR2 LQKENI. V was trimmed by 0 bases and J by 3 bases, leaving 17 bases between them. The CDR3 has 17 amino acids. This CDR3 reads CASSPPGLRASDYGYTF. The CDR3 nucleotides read TGTGCCAGCTCACCACCGGGTTTGAGGGCCAGTGACTATGGCTACACCTTC.

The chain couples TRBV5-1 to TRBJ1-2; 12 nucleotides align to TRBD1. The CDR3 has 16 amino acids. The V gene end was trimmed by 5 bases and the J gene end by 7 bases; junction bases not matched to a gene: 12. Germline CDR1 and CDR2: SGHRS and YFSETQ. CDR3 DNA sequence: TGCGCCAGCAGATTGTTAGGACGGGACAGGGGGCCTGGCTACACCTTC. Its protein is CASRLLGRDRGPGYTF.

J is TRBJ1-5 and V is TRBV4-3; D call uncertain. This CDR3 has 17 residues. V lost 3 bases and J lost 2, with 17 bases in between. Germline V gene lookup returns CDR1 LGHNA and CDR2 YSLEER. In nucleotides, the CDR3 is TGCGCCAGCAGCCAGCCCGGAGGCCTTAGGGGCAATCAGCCCCAGCATTTT. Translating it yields CASSQPGGLRGNQPQHF.

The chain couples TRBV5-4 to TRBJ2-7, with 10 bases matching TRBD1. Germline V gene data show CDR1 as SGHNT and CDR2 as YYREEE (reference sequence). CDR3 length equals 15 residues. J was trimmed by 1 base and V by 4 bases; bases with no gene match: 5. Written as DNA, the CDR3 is TGTGCCAGCAGCATGGGACAGGGGTCTTCCTACGAGCAGTACTTC. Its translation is CASSMGQGSSYEQYF. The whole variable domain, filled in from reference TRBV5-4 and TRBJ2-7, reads ETGVTQSPTHLIKTRGQQVTLRCSSQSGHNTVSWYQQALGQGPQFIFQYYREEENGRGNFPPRFSGLQFPNYSSELNVNALELDDSALYLCASSMGQGSSYEQYFGPGTRLTVT.

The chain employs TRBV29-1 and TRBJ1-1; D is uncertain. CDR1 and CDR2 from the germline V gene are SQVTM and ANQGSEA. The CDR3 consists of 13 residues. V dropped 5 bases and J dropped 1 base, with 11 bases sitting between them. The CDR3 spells CSVTIQQNTEAFF. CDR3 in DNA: TGCAGCGTTACTATCCAGCAGAACACTGAAGCTTTCTTT.

The CDR3 DNA sequence: TGCAGCGTTGAAGATCCGGTAGCCCGGGGAAGGGCTTTCTTT. Translating gives CSVEDPVARGRAFF. The chain uses TRBV29-1 and TRBJ1-1; no firm D call. Germline V gene data show CDR1 as SQVTM and CDR2 as ANQGSEA. The CDR3 runs to 14 residues. Trimming removed 0 bases from V and 11 bases from J, with 19 bases in between. Supplemented by reference TRBV29-1 and TRBJ1-1, the full variable domain reads SAVISQKPSRDICQRGTSLTIQCQVDSQVTMMFWYRQQPGQSLTLIATANQGSEATYESGFVIDKFPISRPNLTFSTLTVSNMSPEDSSIYLCSVEDPVARGRAFFGQGTRLTVV.

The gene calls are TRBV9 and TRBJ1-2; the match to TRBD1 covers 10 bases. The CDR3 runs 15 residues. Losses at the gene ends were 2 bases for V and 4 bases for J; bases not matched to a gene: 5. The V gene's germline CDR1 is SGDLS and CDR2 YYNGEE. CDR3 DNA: TGTGCCAGCAGCGTCCCACGACAGGGGGCCTATGGCTACACCTTC. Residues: CASSVPRQGAYGYTF.

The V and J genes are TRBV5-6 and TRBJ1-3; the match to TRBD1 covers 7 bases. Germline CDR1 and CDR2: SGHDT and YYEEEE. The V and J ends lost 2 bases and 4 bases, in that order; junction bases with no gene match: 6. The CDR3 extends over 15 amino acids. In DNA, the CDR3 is TGTGCCAGCAGCTTAATACAGGGGTCCGGAAACACCATATATTTT. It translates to CASSLIQGSGNTIYF.

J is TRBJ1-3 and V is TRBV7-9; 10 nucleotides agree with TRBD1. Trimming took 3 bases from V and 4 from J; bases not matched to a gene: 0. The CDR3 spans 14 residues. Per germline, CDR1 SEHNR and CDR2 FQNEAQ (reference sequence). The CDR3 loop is CASSLGQGGNTIYF. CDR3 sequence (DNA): TGTGCCAGCAGCTTGGGACAGGGGGGAAACACCATATATTTT. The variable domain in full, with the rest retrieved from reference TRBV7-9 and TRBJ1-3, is DTGVSQNPRHKITKRGQNVTFRCDPISEHNRLYWYRQTLGQGPEFLTYFQNEAQLEKSRLLSDRFSAERPKGSFSTLEIQRTEQGDSAMYLCASSLGQGGNTIYFGEGSWLTVV.

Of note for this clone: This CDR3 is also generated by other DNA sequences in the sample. CDR3 DNA: TGTGCCAGCAGTCTCGGGGGTCGTACTGAAGCTTTCTTT. Translated: CASSLGGRTEAFF. V gene TRBV27 combines with J gene TRBJ1-1; D possibly corresponds to TRBD1 (5 bases). V was pared by 5 bases and J by 5 bases, with 12 bases between. CDR3 length: 13 amino acids. The germline CDR1 and CDR2 sequences are MNHEY and SMNVEV (reference sequence).

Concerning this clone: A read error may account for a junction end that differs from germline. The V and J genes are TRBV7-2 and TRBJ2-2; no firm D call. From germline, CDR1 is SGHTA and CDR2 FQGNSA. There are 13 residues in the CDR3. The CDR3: CVSNALVMGELFF. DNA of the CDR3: TGTGTCAGCAACGCACTGGTGATGGGGGAGCTGTTTTTT.

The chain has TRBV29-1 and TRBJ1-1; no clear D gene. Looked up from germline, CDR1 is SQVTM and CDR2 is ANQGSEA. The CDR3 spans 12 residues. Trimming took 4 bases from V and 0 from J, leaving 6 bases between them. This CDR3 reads CSVGLVNTEAFF. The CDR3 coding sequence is TGCAGCGTTGGACTTGTGAACACTGAAGCTTTCTTT.

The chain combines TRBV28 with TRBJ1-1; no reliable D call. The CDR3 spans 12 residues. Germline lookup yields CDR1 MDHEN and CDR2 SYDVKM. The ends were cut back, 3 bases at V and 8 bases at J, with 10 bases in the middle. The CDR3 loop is CASSFIQTEAFF. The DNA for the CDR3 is TGTGCCAGCAGTTTTATACAGACAGAAGCTTTCTTT.

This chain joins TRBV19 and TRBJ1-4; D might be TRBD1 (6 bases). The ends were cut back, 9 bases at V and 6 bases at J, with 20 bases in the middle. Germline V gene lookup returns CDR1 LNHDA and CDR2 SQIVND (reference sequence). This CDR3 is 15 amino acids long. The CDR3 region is CASHGVQGRDEKLFF. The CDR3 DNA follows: TGTGCCAGCCACGGCGTCCAGGGGAGAGATGAAAAACTGTTTTTT.

The CDR3 spells CASSLATGNGYTF. DNA of the CDR3: TGTGCCAGCAGCTTAGCCACAGGGAATGGCTACACCTTC. The chain combines TRBV7-2 with TRBJ1-2, with D possibly matching TRBD1 (6 bases). The CDR3 totals 13 residues. Germline V gene sequence: CDR1 SGHTA, CDR2 FQGNSA. Trimming removed 0 bases at V and 6 bases at J, with 8 bases between.

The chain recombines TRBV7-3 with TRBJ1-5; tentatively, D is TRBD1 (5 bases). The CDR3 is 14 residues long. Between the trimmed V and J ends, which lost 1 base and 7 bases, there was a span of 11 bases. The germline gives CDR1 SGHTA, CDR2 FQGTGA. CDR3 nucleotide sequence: TGTGCCAGCAGCTTAATCGGGGGGTTCCAGCCCCAGCATTTT. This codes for CASSLIGGFQPQHF.

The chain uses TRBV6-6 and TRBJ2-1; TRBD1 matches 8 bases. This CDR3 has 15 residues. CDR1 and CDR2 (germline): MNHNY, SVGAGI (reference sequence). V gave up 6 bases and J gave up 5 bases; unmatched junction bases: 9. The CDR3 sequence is CASRLRGPGDNEQFF. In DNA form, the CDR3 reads TGTGCCAGCAGGCTCAGGGGGCCAGGCGACAATGAGCAGTTCTTC.